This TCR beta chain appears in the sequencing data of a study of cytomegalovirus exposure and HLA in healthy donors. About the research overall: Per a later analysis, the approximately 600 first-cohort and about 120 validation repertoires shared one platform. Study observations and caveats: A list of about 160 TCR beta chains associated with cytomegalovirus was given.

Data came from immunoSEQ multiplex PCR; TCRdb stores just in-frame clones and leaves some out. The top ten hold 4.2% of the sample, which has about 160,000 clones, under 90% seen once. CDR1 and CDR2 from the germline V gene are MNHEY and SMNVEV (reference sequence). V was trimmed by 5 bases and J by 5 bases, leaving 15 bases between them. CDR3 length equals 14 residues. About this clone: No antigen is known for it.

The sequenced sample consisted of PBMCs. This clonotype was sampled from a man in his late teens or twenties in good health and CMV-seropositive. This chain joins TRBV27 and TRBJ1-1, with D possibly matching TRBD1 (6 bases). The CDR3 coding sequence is TGTGCCAGCAGTACTAGACAGGTCAGGACTGAAGCTTTCTTT. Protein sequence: CASSTRQVRTEAFF.